This T cell receptor (beta chain) came from a study of shared clonotypes between healthy human individuals. V lost 3 bases and J lost 0; bases outside the gene matches: 2. The CDR3 spans 15 residues. The germline V gene has CDR1 SGHVS and CDR2 FNYEAQ. Assay: immunoSEQ multiplex PCR; the TCRdb copy retains only in-frame clones and omits some. The sample contains roughly 1,100,000 clones, roughly 80% of which appear only once. The sequence came from a man in his late teens or twenties in good health. The rearrangement links TRBV7-6 to TRBJ2-3; 8 bases are a match to TRBD1. Sequenced input: memory CD4+ T cells sorted from blood. Subset defined: CD45RA-negative fraction. The CDR3 DNA reads as TGTGCCAGCAGCTTGGGACAGGCTAGCACAGATACGCAGTATTTT. This codes for CASSLGQASTDTQYF.